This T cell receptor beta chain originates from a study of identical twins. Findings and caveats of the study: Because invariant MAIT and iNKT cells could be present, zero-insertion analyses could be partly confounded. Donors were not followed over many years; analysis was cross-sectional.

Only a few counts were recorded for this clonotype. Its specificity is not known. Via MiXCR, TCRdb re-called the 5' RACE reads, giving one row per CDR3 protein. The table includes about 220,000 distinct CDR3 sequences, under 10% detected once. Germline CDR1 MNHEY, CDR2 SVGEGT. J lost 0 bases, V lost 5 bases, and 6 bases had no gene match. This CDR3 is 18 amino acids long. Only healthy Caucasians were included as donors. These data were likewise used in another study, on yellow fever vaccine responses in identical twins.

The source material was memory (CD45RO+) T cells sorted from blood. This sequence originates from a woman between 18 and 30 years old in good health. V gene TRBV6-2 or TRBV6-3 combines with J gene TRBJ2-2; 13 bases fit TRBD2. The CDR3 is CASSPGTSGTANTGELFF. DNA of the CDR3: TGTGCCAGCAGTCCCGGGACTAGCGGGACTGCGAACACCGGGGAGCTGTTTTTT.